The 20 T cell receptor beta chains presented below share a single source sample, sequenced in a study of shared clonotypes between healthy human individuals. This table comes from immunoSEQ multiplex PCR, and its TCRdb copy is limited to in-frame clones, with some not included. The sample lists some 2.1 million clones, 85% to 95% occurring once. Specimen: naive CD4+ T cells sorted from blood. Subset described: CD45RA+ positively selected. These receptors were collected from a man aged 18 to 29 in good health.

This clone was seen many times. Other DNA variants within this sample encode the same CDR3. As DNA, the CDR3 is TGCAGTGCTGGCAGAGATGGCTACACCTTC. Its protein product is CSAGRDGYTF. V gene TRBV20-1 combines with J gene TRBJ1-2; D is uncertain. Germline CDR1 and CDR2: DFQATT and SNEGSKA (reference sequence). V lost 5 bases and J 6 bases, leaving 7 bases between the germline ends. The CDR3 runs 10 residues.

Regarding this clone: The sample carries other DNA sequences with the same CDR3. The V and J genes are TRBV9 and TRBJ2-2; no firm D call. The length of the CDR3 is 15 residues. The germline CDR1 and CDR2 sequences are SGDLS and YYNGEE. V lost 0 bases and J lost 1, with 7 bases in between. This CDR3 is CASSVEGRNTGELFF. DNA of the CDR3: TGTGCCAGCAGCGTAGAGGGCAGGAACACCGGGGAGCTGTTTTTT.

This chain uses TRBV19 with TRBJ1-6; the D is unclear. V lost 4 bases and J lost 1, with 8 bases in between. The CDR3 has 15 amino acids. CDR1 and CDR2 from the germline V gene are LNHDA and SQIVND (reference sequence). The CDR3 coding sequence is TGTGCCAGTAGTACCCAGGTTTCCTATAATTCACCCCTCCACTTT. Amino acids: CASSTQVSYNSPLHF.

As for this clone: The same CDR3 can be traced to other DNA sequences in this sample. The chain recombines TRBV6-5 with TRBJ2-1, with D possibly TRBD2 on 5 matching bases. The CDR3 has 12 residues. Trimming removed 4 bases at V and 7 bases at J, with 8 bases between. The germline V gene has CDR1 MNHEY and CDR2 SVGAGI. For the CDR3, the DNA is TGTGCCAGCAGTTCCCCGGGGAATGAGCAGTTCTTC. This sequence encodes CASSSPGNEQFF.

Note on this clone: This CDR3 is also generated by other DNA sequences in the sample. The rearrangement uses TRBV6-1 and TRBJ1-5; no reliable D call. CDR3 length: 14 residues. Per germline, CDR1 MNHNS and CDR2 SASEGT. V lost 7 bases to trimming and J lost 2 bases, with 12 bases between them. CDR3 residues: CASTRDLGNQPQHF. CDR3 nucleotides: TGTGCCAGCACGAGAGATTTGGGCAATCAGCCCCAGCATTTT.

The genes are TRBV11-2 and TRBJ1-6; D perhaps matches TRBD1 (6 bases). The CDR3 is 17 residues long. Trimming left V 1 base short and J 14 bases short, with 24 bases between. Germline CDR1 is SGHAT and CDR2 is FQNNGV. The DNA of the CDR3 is TGTGCCAGCAGCTTAGGTATGGGAGCCGGACAGTCGAACGCCCTCCACTTT. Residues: CASSLGMGAGQSNALHF. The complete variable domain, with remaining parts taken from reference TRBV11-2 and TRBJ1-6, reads EAGVAQSPRYKIIEKRQSVAFWCNPISGHATLYWYQQILGQGPKLLIQFQNNGVVDDSQLPKDRFSAERLKGVDSTLKIQPAKLEDSAVYLCASSLGMGAGQSNALHFGNGTRLTVT.

CDR3 region: CAWSISGSLNEQFF. CDR3 in DNA: TGTGCCTGGAGTATTTCAGGGTCCCTCAATGAGCAGTTCTTC. J is TRBJ2-1 and V is TRBV30; D is perhaps TRBD1 (5 bases). Trimming pared 2 bases from V and 6 bases from J, leaving 14 bases between. CDR1 is GTSNPN and CDR2 is SVGIG in the germline V gene (reference sequence). The length of the CDR3 is 14 residues.

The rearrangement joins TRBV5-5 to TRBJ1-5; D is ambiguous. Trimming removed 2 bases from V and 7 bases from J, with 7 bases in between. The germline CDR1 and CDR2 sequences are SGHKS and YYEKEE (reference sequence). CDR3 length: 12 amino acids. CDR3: CASSFLEQPQHF. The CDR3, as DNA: TGTGCCAGCAGCTTCCTCGAGCAGCCCCAGCATTTT. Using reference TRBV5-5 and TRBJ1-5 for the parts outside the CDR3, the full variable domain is DAGVTQSPTHLIKTRGQQVTLRCSPISGHKSVSWYQQVLGQGPQFIFQYYEKEERGRGNFPDRFSARQFPNYSSELNVNALLLGDSALYLCASSFLEQPQHFGDGTRLSIL.

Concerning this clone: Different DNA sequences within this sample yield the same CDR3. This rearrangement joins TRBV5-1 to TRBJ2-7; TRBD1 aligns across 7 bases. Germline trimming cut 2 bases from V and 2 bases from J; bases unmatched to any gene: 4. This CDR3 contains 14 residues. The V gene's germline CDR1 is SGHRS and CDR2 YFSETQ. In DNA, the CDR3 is TGCGCCAGCAGCTTAGGGGGACAGCCCTACGAGCAGTACTTC. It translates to CASSLGGQPYEQYF.

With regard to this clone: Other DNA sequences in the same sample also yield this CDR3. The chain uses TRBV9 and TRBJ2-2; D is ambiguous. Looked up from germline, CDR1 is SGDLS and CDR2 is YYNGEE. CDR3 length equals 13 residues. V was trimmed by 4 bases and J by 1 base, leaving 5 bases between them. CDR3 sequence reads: CASSPQNTGELFF. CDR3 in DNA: TGTGCCAGCAGCCCTCAGAACACCGGGGAGCTGTTTTTT.

The CDR3 region is CASSYSMRGKTEAFF. The CDR3 DNA reads as TGTGCCAGCAGTTACTCGATGCGGGGGAAGACTGAAGCTTTCTTT. The chain is built from TRBV6-5 and TRBJ1-1, with D tentatively TRBD1 (5 bases). V was cut by 0 bases and J by 5 bases, with 13 bases left in between. The CDR3 extends over 15 amino acids. Germline-derived CDR1 and CDR2 are MNHEY and SVGAGI.

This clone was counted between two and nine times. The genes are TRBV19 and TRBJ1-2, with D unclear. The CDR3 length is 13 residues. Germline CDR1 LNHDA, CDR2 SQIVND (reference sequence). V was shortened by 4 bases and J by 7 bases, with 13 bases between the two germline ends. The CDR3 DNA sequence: TGTGCCAGTAGTACAGAAGCACCTCGTGGCTACACCTTC. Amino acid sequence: CASSTEAPRGYTF.

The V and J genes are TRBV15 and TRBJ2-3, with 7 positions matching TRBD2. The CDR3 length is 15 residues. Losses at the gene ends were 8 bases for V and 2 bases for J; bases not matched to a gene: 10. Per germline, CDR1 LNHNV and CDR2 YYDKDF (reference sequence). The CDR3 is CATSLAGDPTDTQYF. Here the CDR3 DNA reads TGTGCCACCTCCCTGGCGGGGGATCCCACAGATACGCAGTATTTT.

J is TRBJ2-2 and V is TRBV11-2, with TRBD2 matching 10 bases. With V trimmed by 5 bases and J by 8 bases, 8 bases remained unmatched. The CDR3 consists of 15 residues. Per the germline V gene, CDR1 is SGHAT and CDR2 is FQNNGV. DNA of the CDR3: TGTGCCAGCAGCACCACCGGGACTAGCGAGGGGGAGCTGTTTTTT. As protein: CASSTTGTSEGELFF.

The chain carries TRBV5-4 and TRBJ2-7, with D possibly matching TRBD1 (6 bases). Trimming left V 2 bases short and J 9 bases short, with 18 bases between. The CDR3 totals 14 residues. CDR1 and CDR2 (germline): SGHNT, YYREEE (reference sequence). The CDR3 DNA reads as TGTGCCAGCAGCTTCCGTACGGGACATGAGGTGCAGTACTTC. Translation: CASSFRTGHEVQYF. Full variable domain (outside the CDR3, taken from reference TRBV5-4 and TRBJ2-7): ETGVTQSPTHLIKTRGQQVTLRCSSQSGHNTVSWYQQALGQGPQFIFQYYREEENGRGNFPPRFSGLQFPNYSSELNVNALELDDSALYLCASSFRTGHEVQYFGPGTRLTVT.

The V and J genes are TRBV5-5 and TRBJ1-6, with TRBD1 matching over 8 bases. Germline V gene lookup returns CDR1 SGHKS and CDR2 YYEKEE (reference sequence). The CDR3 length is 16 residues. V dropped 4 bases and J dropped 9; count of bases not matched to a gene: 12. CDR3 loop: CASSVLAGTGGSPLHF. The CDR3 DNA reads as TGTGCCAGCAGCGTTTTGGCCGGGACAGGTGGTTCACCCCTCCACTTT.

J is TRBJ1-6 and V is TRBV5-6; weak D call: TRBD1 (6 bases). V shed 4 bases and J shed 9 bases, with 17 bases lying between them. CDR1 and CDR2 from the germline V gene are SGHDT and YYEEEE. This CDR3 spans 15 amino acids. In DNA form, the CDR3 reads TGTGCCAGCAGCACCCGAGGGGGGCTCATTTCACCCCTCCACTTT. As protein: CASSTRGGLISPLHF.

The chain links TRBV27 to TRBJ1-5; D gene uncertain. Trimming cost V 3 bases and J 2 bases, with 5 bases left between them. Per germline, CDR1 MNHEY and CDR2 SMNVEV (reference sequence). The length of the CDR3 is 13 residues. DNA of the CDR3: TGTGCCAGCAGTTTCACTGGCAATCAGCCCCAGCATTTT. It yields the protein CASSFTGNQPQHF.

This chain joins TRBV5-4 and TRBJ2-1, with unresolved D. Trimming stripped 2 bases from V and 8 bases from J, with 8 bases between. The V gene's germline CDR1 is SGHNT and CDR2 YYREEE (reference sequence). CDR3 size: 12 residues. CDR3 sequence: CASSFTNYEQFF. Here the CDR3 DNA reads TGTGCCAGCAGCTTTACGAACTATGAGCAGTTCTTC.

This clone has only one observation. The CDR3 region is CASSLLPSDTEAFF. CDR3 in DNA: TGTGCCAGCAGCTTATTACCGTCGGACACTGAAGCTTTCTTT. The chain employs TRBV7-9 and TRBJ1-1, with D unclear. Trimming cost V 2 bases and J 3 bases, with 10 bases left between them. The CDR3 runs to 14 residues. Per germline, CDR1 SEHNR and CDR2 FQNEAQ (reference sequence).